The clone carrying this TCR beta chain appeared a few times. Its cognate antigen is unknown. At a deep level, the assay was run. Sorted subsets were amplified in replicate PCRs using approximately 0.2 ug DNA, 30,000 to 35,000 T cell genomes. TCRdb's copy holds only in-frame clones and misses some; the assay was immunoSEQ multiplex PCR. The sample shows around 1.1 million clones, approximately 75% of them seen only once. These data belong to a study of shared clonotypes between healthy human individuals. Study-wide results and limits: As a rule, naive subsets had a larger estimated richness than memory subsets. At large depth, rarefaction still showed sorted-subset sequencing to be incomplete.

The CDR3 spans 14 residues. With 5 bases removed from V and 5 bases from J, the gap between germline ends came to 12 bases. Germline loops: CDR1 SGHNT, CDR2 YENEEA. This receptor was identified in a young man in good health. Some clones in this sample may be carry-over from other donors' samples. The rearrangement joins TRBV11-3 to TRBJ2-2, with D possibly being TRBD2 (5 bases). The sequenced sample was memory CD4+ T cells from PBMCs. Sample subset: CD45RA-negative fraction. DNA for the CDR3: TGTGCCAGCAGCGTTACTAGGGCTACCGGGGAGCTGTTTTTT. Its translation: CASSVTRATGELFF.